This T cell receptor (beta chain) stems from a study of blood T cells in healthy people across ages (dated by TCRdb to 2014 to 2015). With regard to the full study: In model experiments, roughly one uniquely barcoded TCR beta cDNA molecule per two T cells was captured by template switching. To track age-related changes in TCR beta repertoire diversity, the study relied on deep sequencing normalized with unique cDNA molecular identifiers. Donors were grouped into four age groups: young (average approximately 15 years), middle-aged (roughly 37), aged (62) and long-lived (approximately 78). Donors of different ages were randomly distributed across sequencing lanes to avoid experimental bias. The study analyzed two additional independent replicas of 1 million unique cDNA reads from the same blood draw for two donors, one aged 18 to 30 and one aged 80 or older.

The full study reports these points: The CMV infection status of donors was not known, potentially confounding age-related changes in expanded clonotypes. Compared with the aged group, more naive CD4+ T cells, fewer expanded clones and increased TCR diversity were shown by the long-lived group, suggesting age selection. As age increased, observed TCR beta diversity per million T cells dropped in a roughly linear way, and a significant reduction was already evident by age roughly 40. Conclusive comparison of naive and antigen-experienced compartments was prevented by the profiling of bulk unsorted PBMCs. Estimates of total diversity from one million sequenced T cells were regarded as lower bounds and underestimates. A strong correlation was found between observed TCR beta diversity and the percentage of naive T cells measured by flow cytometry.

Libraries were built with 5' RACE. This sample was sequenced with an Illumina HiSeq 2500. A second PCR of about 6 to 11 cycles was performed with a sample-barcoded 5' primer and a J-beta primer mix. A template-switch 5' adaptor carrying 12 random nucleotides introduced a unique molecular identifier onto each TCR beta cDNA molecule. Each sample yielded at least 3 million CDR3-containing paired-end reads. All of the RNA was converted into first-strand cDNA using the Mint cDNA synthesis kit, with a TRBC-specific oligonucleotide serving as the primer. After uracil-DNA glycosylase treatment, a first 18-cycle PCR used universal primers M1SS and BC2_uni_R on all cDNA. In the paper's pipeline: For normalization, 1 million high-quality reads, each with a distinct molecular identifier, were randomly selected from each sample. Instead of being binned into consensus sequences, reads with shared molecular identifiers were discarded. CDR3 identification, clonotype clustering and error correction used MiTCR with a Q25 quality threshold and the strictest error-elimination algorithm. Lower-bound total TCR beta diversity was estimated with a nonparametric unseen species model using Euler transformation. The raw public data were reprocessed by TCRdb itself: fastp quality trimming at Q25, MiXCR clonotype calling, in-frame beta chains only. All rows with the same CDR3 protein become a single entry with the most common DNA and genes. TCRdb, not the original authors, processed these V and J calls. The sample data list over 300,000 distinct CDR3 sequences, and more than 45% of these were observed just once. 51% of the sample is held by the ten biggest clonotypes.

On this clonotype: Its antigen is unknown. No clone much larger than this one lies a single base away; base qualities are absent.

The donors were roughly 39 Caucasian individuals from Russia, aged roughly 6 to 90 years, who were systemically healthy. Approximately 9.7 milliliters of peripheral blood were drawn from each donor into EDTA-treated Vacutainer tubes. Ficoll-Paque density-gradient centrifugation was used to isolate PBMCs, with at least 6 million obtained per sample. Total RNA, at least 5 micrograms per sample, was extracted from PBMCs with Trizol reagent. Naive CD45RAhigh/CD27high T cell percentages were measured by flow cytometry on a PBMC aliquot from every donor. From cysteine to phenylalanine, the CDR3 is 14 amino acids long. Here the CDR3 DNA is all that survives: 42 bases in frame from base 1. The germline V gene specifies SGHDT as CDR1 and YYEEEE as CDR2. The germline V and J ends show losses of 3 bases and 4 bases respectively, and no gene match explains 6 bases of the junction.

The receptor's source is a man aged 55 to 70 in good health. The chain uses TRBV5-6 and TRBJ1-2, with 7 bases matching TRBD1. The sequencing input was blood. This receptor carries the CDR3 CASSSGQLSYGYTF. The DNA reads TGTGCCAGCAGCTCGGGACAGCTGTCCTATGGCTACACCTTC.